Presented here are 7 T cell receptor beta chains from one specimen sequenced in a study of blood T cell repertoires in COVID-19. The assay was immunoSEQ multiplex PCR, and TCRdb's table has in-frame clones only and misses some. The repertoire holds about 180,000 clones, with 70% to 85% as singletons. Sequenced sample: PBMCs or T cells enriched from blood (not recorded which). These receptors were obtained from a woman in her forties or fifties who had recovered from COVID-19.

CDR3 bases: TGCGCCAGCAGCCCCAACTCTGGAAACACCATATATTTT. Its protein is CASSPNSGNTIYF. The rearrangement uses TRBV5-1 and TRBJ1-3; D unclear. V was trimmed by 4 bases and J by 0 bases, leaving 5 bases between them. The CDR3 is 13 amino acids. The germline V gene has CDR1 SGHRS and CDR2 YFSETQ.

This chain links TRBV7-3 with TRBJ2-3; maybe TRBD2 (5 bases). Trimming left V 4 bases short and J 2 bases short, with 13 bases between. Germline V gene data show CDR1 as SGHTA and CDR2 as FQGTGA. The CDR3 runs to 15 residues. Written as DNA, the CDR3 is TGTGCCAGCAGCTCCCTACTAGAACCCACAGATACGCAGTATTTT. Its translation is CASSSLLEPTDTQYF.

The chain carries TRBV9 and TRBJ2-1, with 9 bases aligning to TRBD2. The CDR3 contains 16 residues. Germline CDR1 is SGDLS and CDR2 is YYNGEE. Trimming took 0 bases from V and 7 from J; bases not matched to a gene: 8. In DNA form, the CDR3 reads TGTGCCAGCAGCGTAGGGTTTTCTAGCGGGGCGAATGAGCAGTTCTTC. This codes for CASSVGFSSGANEQFF.

The genes are TRBV6-5 and TRBJ2-2; TRBD1 is a possible D gene (6 bases). Germline assignment: CDR1 MNHEY and CDR2 SVGAGI. The CDR3 contains 14 residues. Between the trimmed V and J ends, which lost 6 bases and 7 bases, there was a span of 15 bases. The CDR3 DNA is TGTGCCAGCAGACCGAACGGACAGAGCGGGGAGCTGTTTTTT. It translates to CASRPNGQSGELFF.

This chain uses TRBV18 with TRBJ1-5; 9 bases map to TRBD1. CDR1 is KGHSH and CDR2 is LQKENI in the germline V gene. This CDR3 is built from 15 residues. After removal of 3 bases from V and 4 bases from J, the junction contained 4 bases not matched to a gene. Here the CDR3 DNA reads TGTGCCAGCTCACCCGGGACAGGGATTAATCAGCCCCAGCATTTT. Translated, it gives CASSPGTGINQPQHF.

The CDR3 nucleotides read TGTGCCAGCAGTTTAATAGGCGGGCAGCCCCAGCATTTT. This translates into CASSLIGGQPQHF. The chain recombines TRBV28 with TRBJ1-5; no reliable D call. The CDR3 covers 13 residues. V lost 2 bases to trimming and J lost 7 bases, with 9 bases between them. The germline V gene encodes CDR1 MDHEN and CDR2 SYDVKM. The full variable domain, in which reference TRBV28 and TRBJ1-5 provide the parts outside the CDR3, is DVKVTQSSRYLVKRTGEKVFLECVQDMDHENMFWYRQDPGLGLRLIYFSYDVKMKEKGDIPEGYSVSREKKERFSLILESASTNQTSMYLCASSLIGGQPQHFGDGTRLSIL.

The V gene is TRBV6-2 or TRBV6-3, the J gene TRBJ1-5, with D tentatively TRBD1 (6 bases). Germline CDR1 reads MNHEY; CDR2 reads SVGEGT. The CDR3 covers 17 residues. Trimming pared 4 bases from V and 5 bases from J, leaving 21 bases between. The CDR3 reads CASSSTGYTFWDQPQHF. The CDR3 DNA sequence: TGTGCCAGCAGTTCCACAGGGTATACGTTTTGGGATCAGCCCCAGCATTTT.